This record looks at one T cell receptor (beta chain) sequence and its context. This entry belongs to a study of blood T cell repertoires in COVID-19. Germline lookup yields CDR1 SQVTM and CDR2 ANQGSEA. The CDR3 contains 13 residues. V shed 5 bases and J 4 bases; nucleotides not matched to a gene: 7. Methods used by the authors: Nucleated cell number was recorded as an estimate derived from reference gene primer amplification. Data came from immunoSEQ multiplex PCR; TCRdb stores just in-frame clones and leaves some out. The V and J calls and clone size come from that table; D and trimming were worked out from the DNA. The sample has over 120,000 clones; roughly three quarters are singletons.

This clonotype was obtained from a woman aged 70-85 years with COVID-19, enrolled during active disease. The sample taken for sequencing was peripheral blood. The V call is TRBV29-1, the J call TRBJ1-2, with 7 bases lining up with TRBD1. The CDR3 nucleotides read TGCAGCGTTCTGGATGGGACAGTCTATGGCTACACCTTC. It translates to CSVLDGTVYGYTF.